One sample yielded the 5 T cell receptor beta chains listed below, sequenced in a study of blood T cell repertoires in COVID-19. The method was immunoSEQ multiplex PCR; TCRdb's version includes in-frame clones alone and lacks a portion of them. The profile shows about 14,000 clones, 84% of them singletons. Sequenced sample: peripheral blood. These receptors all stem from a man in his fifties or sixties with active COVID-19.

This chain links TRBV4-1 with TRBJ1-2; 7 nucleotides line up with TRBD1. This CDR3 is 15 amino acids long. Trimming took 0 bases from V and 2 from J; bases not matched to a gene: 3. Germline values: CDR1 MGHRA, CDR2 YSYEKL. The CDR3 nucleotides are TGCGCCAGCAGCCAAGACACGGGACAGAACTATGGCTACACCTTC. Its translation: CASSQDTGQNYGYTF.

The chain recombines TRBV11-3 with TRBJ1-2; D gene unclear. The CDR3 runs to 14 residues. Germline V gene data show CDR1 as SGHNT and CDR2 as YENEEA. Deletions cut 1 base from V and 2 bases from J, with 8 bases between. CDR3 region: CASSLGPGNYGYTF. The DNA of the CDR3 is TGTGCCAGCAGCTTAGGTCCGGGGAACTATGGCTACACCTTC.

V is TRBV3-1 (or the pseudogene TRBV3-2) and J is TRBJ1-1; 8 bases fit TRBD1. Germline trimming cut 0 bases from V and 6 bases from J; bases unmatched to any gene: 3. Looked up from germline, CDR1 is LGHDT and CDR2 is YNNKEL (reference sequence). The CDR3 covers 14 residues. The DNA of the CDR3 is TGTGCCAGCAGCCAAGATGTGGGACAGGCTGAAGCTTTCTTT. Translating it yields CASSQDVGQAEAFF.

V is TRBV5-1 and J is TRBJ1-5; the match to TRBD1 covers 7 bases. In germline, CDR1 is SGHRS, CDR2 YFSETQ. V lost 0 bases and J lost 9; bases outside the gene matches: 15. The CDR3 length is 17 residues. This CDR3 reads CASSLGQGGVGSRPQHF. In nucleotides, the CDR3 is TGCGCCAGCAGCTTGGGACAGGGAGGAGTGGGATCGCGGCCCCAGCATTTT.

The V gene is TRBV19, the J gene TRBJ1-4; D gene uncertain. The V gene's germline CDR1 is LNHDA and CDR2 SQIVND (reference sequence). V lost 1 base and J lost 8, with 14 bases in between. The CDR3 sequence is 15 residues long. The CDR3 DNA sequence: TGTGCCAGTAGTATAGTTGAAGGTCGGGAAGAAAAACTGTTTTTT. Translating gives CASSIVEGREEKLFF. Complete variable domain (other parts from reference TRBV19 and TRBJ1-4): DGGITQSPKYLFRKEGQNVTLSCEQNLNHDAMYWYRQDPGQGLRLIYYSQIVNDFQKGDIAEGYSVSREKKESFPLTVTSAQKNPTAFYLCASSIVEGREEKLFFGSGTQLSVL.